This T cell receptor beta chain was obtained from a study of T cells after yellow fever vaccination. Study-wide context: Any fraction with a low cell number was prepared using SMART-Seq v4 Ultra Low Input.

V gave up 4 bases and J gave up 0 bases; unmatched junction bases: 9. The CDR3 loop spans 16 amino acids. Germline loops: CDR1 MNHEY, CDR2 SVGAGI. Study-wide results and caveats: The secondary response was weaker but peaked faster, day 5 versus 15. The study noted that FACS-sorted repertoires could contain abundant clonotypes contaminating from the bulk population. Across the CD4 and CD8 compartments, a small share of clonotypes was present in both.

This clonotype was seen repeatedly, ten times or more. The antigen is unknown. TCRdb re-derived calls from the 5' RACE reads in MiXCR, one entry per CDR3 protein. The sample shows around 180,000 distinct CDR3 sequences, approximately 6.2% of them seen only once. The sequenced sample was CD4+ T cells sorted from PBMCs, obtained on the day of the first yellow fever vaccination. The source is a young man who received the YFV17D yellow fever vaccine. The chain joins TRBV6-5 to TRBJ2-7; 7 bases are a match to TRBD1. CDR3 amino acids: CASSFNRGRSSYEQYF. Here the CDR3 DNA reads TGTGCCAGCAGTTTTAACAGGGGCCGCAGCTCCTACGAGCAGTACTTC.